Sequencing of this TCR beta chain was carried out in a study of radiation and T cells in renal cell carcinoma (TCRdb year 2020). Regarding the complete study: In total, 50 to 60 samples underwent TCR beta sequencing: 25 or so tumors plus 27 peripheral blood samples. The last blood draw occurred 4 weeks after radiation, at the same time as nephrectomy. A total of roughly 3,900,000 unique CDR3 nucleotide sequences, encoding roughly 3,000,000 unique CDR3 amino acid sequences, were found across all 50 or so samples. What the work shows at the level of the full study, not this receptor alone: Because pretreatment tumor biopsies were not available, the study could not determine whether clonotypes were already present within the tumor at baseline. The single-armed trial design could not address effects of radiation dose or scheduling on the TCR repertoire. Changes in the blood repertoire were not tracked past 4 weeks after treatment. In blood, the top tumor clonotypes increased from baseline to 2 weeks after radiation and then shrank by 4 weeks, which suggests a temporary expansion of tumor-resident clones.

Comment on this clone: This clone's antigen is unknown. No clone much larger than this one lies a single base away; base qualities are absent.

Trimming removed 3 bases from V and 9 bases from J, leaving 20 bases between the germline ends. Taken from cysteine to phenylalanine, the CDR3 has 15 residues. Only the CDR3 region is kept as DNA, spanning 45 bases read in frame from base 1. In the germline V gene (reference sequence), CDR1 corresponds to SGHNT and CDR2 to YYREEE. The intended sense of this specimen's time point label: blood 4 weeks post-SBRT, at nephrectomy. According to the study, the label for this sample's treatment or condition signals: 15 Gy SBRT to primary tumor, nephrectomy 4 weeks later. The samples were obtained from a clinical trial, where primary renal cell carcinomas were treated with 15 Gy stereotactic body radiation therapy and then removed by nephrectomy 4 weeks afterward. To follow tumor-enriched clonotypes, serial peripheral blood was collected from radiation-treated patients at baseline and at 2 weeks and 4 weeks after SBRT. Every patient's renal cell carcinoma showed clear cell pathology. Genomic DNA for TCR sequencing was prepared using the QIAamp DNA Blood Mini Kit (Qiagen). The analyses included just those samples that passed every quality control check.

TCR beta libraries were generated from genomic DNA with the immunoSEQ kit, following the manufacturer's recommendations. Library preparation used a first multiplex PCR with proprietary primers, then a second PCR adding unique barcodes, with bead cleanups after each round. A kit-provided positive control reaction and a negative control reaction were included in every sample batch. The final libraries were assessed on an Agilent 4200 TapeStation D1000 ScreenTape, pooled by volume, and quantified by qPCR. Sequencing was performed on an Illumina NextSeq500 using a MidOutput 150-cycle cartridge, with 156 Read1 cycles, 15 Index1 cycles, and the kit custom primers. The pooled library was loaded at roughly 1 pM with about 18% PhiX control spiked in. In the paper's pipeline: Vendor-processed data were analyzed in R, and a clonotype was defined as all T cells sharing the same CDR3 nucleotide sequence. In the clone abundance analyses, frequencies in each sample were normalized to that sample's 10,000 most abundant clones. Before analysis, public T cell clones were removed, and these numbered fewer than five per sample on average. An abundance difference of at least 32-fold between compartments was the criterion for calling clonotypes tumor-enriched or baseline blood-enriched. A beta-binomial differential abundance model was applied to find clonotypes that expanded or contracted between blood time points. The Baroni-Urbani and Buser coefficient was used to measure tumor-blood repertoire similarity, and groups were compared with two-tailed Wilcoxon tests in R. This immuneACCESS table, as held by TCRdb, lists in-frame sequences with V and J called but not all clones. Of the missing ones, under half trace to an unresolved V gene in checked studies; the others have no known cause. V, J and clone size reflect that table, while D and trimming were determined from the DNA. This sample has approximately 150,000 clones in its table, and 86% of those were observed once. The ten largest clones add up to around a sixth of the sample.

The sample consisted of blood, taken from a patient whose treatment included radiotherapy and nephrectomy. Here the chain combines TRBV5-4 and TRBJ2-3; TRBD1 is a possible D gene, resting on 6 matching bases. The sequence came from a woman aged 45 to 65 with renal cell carcinoma. Read as DNA, the sequence is TGTGCCAGCAGCTCACCTCGGGCCGAGGGGGAAACGCAGTATTTT. This translates into CASSSPRAEGETQYF.